A single sample is the source of the 7 T cell receptor beta chains below, sequenced in a study of OX40 agonist ivuxolimab in advanced cancers. Only in-frame clones appear in the TCRdb table, and some are missing; sequencing was by immunoSEQ multiplex PCR. The sample yields about 77,000 clones, roughly 91% seen once. The sequencing used CD4+ or CD8+ T cells sorted from blood, collected in a trial of the OX40 agonist ivuxolimab. The receptors here all came from an adult with an advanced solid tumor such as melanoma, head and neck, liver or kidney cancer.

The chain links TRBV27 to TRBJ2-7, with D hard to call. CDR1 and CDR2 (germline): MNHEY, SMNVEV (reference sequence). The CDR3 contains 14 residues. Deletions cut 5 bases from V and 2 bases from J, with 13 bases between. The DNA of the CDR3 is TGTGCCAGCAGTATAGGTGTTGTACCCTACGAGCAGTACTTC. Translated: CASSIGVVPYEQYF.

The rearrangement uses TRBV28 and TRBJ2-7; 12 nucleotides agree with TRBD2. This CDR3 spans 19 amino acids. Germline CDR1 and CDR2: MDHEN and SYDVKM. J gave up 3 bases and V 7 bases, and 19 bases lay outside the gene matches. CDR3: CASTPNPGRLAGAHYEQYF. The CDR3, as DNA: TGTGCCAGCACCCCGAACCCCGGGAGACTAGCGGGGGCCCACTACGAGCAGTACTTC. Full variable domain (rest looked up from reference TRBV28 and TRBJ2-7): DVKVTQSSRYLVKRTGEKVFLECVQDMDHENMFWYRQDPGLGLRLIYFSYDVKMKEKGDIPEGYSVSREKKERFSLILESASTNQTSMYLCASTPNPGRLAGAHYEQYFGPGTRLTVT.

The J gene is TRBJ2-1, the V gene TRBV7-9, with 7 bases fitting TRBD2. The CDR3 totals 16 residues. CDR1 and CDR2 (germline): SEHNR, FQNEAQ (reference sequence). J gave up 2 bases and V 1 base, and 5 bases lay outside the gene matches. CDR3 region: CASSLGGGSPYNEQFF. The CDR3 nucleotides read TGTGCCAGCAGCTTAGGGGGGGGGAGTCCCTACAATGAGCAGTTCTTC.

The chain combines TRBV7-9 with TRBJ2-1; the D call may be TRBD1 or TRBD2 (5 bases each). From germline, CDR1 is SEHNR and CDR2 FQNEAQ (reference sequence). This CDR3 spans 15 amino acids. Deletions cut 8 bases from V and 2 bases from J, with 16 bases between. The CDR3 sequence is CASLLLGDTYNEQFF. CDR3 coding DNA: TGTGCCAGCCTGCTTTTGGGGGATACCTACAATGAGCAGTTCTTC.

This chain links TRBV2 with TRBJ2-1; D may match TRBD1 or TRBD2 (5 bases each). Trimming shortened V by 5 bases and J by 7 bases, and 9 bases separated the two germline ends. The CDR3 is 12 residues long. The V gene's germline CDR1 is SNHLY and CDR2 FYNNEI. In DNA, the CDR3 is TGTGCCAGCAGTTGGGGGATAAATGAGCAGTTCTTC. Translating gives CASSWGINEQFF.

The chain uses TRBV6-5 and TRBJ2-6, with D unresolved. CDR3 length equals 13 residues. The germline V gene encodes CDR1 MNHEY and CDR2 SVGAGI. The ends were cut back, 6 bases at V and 0 bases at J, with 3 bases in the middle. CDR3 sequence: CASRTSGANVLTF. The CDR3 DNA sequence: TGTGCCAGCAGGACCTCTGGGGCCAACGTCCTGACTTTC.

The CDR3 coding sequence is TGCAGCGTTGAAGGCGCCGGGTCCGGGGCCAACGTCCTGACTTTC. Its translation: CSVEGAGSGANVLTF. This chain uses TRBV29-1 with TRBJ2-6; D not certain. Germline CDR1 reads SQVTM; CDR2 reads ANQGSEA. The CDR3 covers 15 residues. The germline V and J ends were trimmed by 1 base and 4 bases, with 11 bases remaining between them.